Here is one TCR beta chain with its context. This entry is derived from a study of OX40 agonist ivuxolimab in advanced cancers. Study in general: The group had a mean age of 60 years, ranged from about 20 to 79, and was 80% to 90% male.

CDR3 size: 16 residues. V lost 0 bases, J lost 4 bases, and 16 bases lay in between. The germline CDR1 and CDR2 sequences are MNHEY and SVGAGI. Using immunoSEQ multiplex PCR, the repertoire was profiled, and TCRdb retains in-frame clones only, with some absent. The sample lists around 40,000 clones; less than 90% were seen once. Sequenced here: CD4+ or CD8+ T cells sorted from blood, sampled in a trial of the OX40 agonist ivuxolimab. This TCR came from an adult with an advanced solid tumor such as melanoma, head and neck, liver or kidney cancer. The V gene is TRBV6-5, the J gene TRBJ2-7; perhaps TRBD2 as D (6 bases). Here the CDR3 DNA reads TGTGCCAGCAGTTACTCGCGACTAGGTGTCGGATACGAGCAGTACTTC. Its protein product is CASSYSRLGVGYEQYF.